Listed below are T cell receptor beta chains from one sample, sequenced in a study of spatial heterogeneity in lung cancer. TCRdb re-derived calls from the 5' RACE reads in MiXCR, one entry per CDR3 protein. The sample consists of more than 850 distinct CDR3 sequences, roughly a fifth of them appearing once. The starting material was lung tumor tissue, obtained at surgery. These receptors were collected from a male donor with early-stage non-small cell lung cancer. Both conserved end residues are part of each CDR3. The D gene is left open where the match is weak. Size is omitted from some rows. Given values are once, few, many or a class for expanded clones.

J,size,D,V,DNA,CDR3
TRBJ2-5,NA,NA,TRBV29-1,TGCAGCGTTGCGAATCAAGAGACCCAGTACTTC,CSVANQETQYF
TRBJ1-2,NA,NA,TRBV20-1,TGCAGTGCTAGAGATCCCCGACTGACAGGCTCCCAGGATGGCTACACCTTC,CSARDPRLTGSQDGYTF
TRBJ2-2,medium-sized,TRBD2,TRBV5-4,TGTGCCAGCAGCACCCCGGGGGGAACCACCGGGGAGCTGTTTTTT,CASSTPGGTTGELFF
TRBJ1-2,NA,NA,TRBV6-5,TGTGCCAGCAGTTACGGACAGAGTTATGGCTACACCTTC,CASSYGQSYGYTF
TRBJ2-3,large,NA,TRBV10-3,TGTGCCATCGGGGTCTTAAGCACAGATACGCAGTATTTT,CAIGVLSTDTQYF
TRBJ2-7,NA,NA,TRBV3-1,TGTGCCAGCAGCAGGGCCGATCTGAGCTCCTACGAGCAGTACTTC,CASSRADLSSYEQYF
TRBJ2-4,medium-sized,NA,TRBV12-3/TRBV12-4,TGTGCCAGCAGTTTAAATTCCGGAGCCAAAAACATTCAGTACTTC,CASSLNSGAKNIQYF
TRBJ2-6,large,TRBD1,TRBV4-1,TGCGCCAGCAGCCAGAGGCAGGGGGCGCAGACCCAGTCTGGGGCCAACGTCCTGACTTTC,CASSQRQGAQTQSGANVLTF
TRBJ2-2,medium-sized,NA,TRBV12-3/TRBV12-4,TGTGCCAGCAGTCAGGGGAGCGGGGTCGACACCGGGGAGCTGTTTTTT,CASSQGSGVDTGELFF
TRBJ2-5,NA,NA,TRBV6-1,TGTGCCAGCATCCTAGGCAACCAAGAGACCCAGTACTTC,CASILGNQETQYF
TRBJ2-6,NA,NA,TRBV29-1,TGCAGCGTAGCAGGGACTGGGGCCAACGTCCTGACTTTC,CSVAGTGANVLTF
TRBJ2-7,hyperexpanded,TRBD1,TRBV6-1,TGTGCCACCCAGGGGGTCTGGTACGAGCAGTACTTC,CATQGVWYEQYF
TRBJ1-2,large,TRBD1,TRBV27,TGTGCCAGCAGTTTATCTTGGACAGGTCGTGGCTACACCTTC,CASSLSWTGRGYTF
TRBJ2-3,NA,NA,TRBV24-1,TGTGCCACCAAAGGGGCGGGCACAGATACGCAGTATTTT,CATKGAGTDTQYF
TRBJ1-4,NA,TRBD1,TRBV27,TGTGCCAGCCGTAAGACAGGGGGCAAGTATGAAAAACTGTTTTTT,CASRKTGGKYEKLFF
TRBJ2-2,few,NA,TRBV4-1,TGCGCCAGCAGCCCCCCTCGAGACCCGGCCACCGGGGAGCTGTTTTTT,CASSPPRDPATGELFF
TRBJ2-2,large,NA,TRBV7-9,TGTGCCAGCAGCTTAAGAGGGCAGGGGAACACCGGGGAGCTGTTTTTT,CASSLRGQGNTGELFF
TRBJ1-1,few,TRBD1,TRBV20-1,TGCAGTGCCCGAGGGGGCAGGGCTGAAGCTTTCTTT,CSARGGRAEAFF
TRBJ2-7,NA,NA,TRBV5-1,TGCGCCAGCAGCTTCGAGACTCGTCACTACGAGCAGTACTTC,CASSFETRHYEQYF
TRBJ1-5,NA,NA,TRBV7-8,TGTGCCAGCAGCCCCATGGGAAACGAAGCCGGCAATCAGCCCCAGCATTTT,CASSPMGNEAGNQPQHF
TRBJ2-2,NA,TRBD2,TRBV29-1,TGCAGCGTGGGACTAGAGAACACCGGGGAGCTGTTTTTT,CSVGLENTGELFF
TRBJ2-5,medium-sized,NA,TRBV12-3/TRBV12-4,TGTGCCAGCAGTTCCACGGGGGCAACGTACCAAGAGACCCAGTACTTC,CASSSTGATYQETQYF
TRBJ2-5,once,NA,TRBV9,TGTGCCAGCAGCGTAGGTACGGGAGTAGGGGAGACCCAGTACTTC,CASSVGTGVGETQYF
TRBJ1-2,few,NA,TRBV7-2,TGTGCCAGCAGCTTAAATGGGCGCGGCTATGGCTACACCTTC,CASSLNGRGYGYTF
TRBJ1-2,few,TRBD1,TRBV5-4,TGTGCCAGCAGCTACGGACAGGGGACCTATGGCTACACCTTC,CASSYGQGTYGYTF
TRBJ2-7,large,TRBD2,TRBV7-8,TGTGCCAGCAGCCAAAGGCGTGGCGGGGGAATCGAGCAGTACTTC,CASSQRRGGGIEQYF
TRBJ2-5,medium-sized,TRBD1,TRBV29-1,TGCAGCGCACAAACAGGGGAAACCCAGTACTTC,CSAQTGETQYF
TRBJ2-3,few,TRBD2,TRBV7-3,TGTGCCAGCAGCTTAAGAGCGGGGGGGTCCACAGATACGCAGTATTTT,CASSLRAGGSTDTQYF
TRBJ2-3,large,TRBD2,TRBV6-5,TGTGCCAGCAGTTACTCTTCGGCGGGGGGTAGCACAGATACGCAGTATTTT,CASSYSSAGGSTDTQYF
TRBJ1-1,NA,NA,TRBV5-1,TGCGCCAGCAGCTATCAGGGAGACACTGAAGCTTTCTTT,CASSYQGDTEAFF
TRBJ2-3,medium-sized,TRBD2,TRBV11-1,TGTGCCAGCAGCAAAGGGACTAGCGGGGGGGCCTCAGATACGCAGTATTTT,CASSKGTSGGASDTQYF
TRBJ2-5,few,TRBD2,TRBV18,TGTGCCAGCTCACCTAGCGGGGGAGTTCAAGAGACCCAGTACTTC,CASSPSGGVQETQYF
TRBJ2-2,NA,TRBD2,TRBV12-5,TGTGCTAGTGGTTTGATAGGACTAGCGGGAGGCACCGGGGAGCTGTTTTTT,CASGLIGLAGGTGELFF
TRBJ2-5,NA,NA,TRBV7-6,TGTGCCAGCAGCACTAATCGAGGGAGTCGGGAGACCCAGTACTTC,CASSTNRGSRETQYF
TRBJ2-1,large,TRBD1,TRBV14,TGTGCCAGCAGCCACTGGGACAGCAATTTAGAGCAGTTCTTC,CASSHWDSNLEQFF
TRBJ1-2,NA,NA,TRBV20-1,TGCAGTGCTAGTGGGATCAACTATGGCTACACCTTC,CSASGINYGYTF
TRBJ1-4,NA,TRBD1,TRBV20-1,TGCAGTGCCGCCCGACAGGGGATAAATGAAAAACTGTTTTTT,CSAARQGINEKLFF
TRBJ1-4,few,NA,TRBV9,TGTGCCAGCAGCGTAGCCGGAAGTAATGAAAAACTGTTTTTT,CASSVAGSNEKLFF
TRBJ2-3,large,NA,TRBV27,TGTGCCAGCAGTCCGGCCGGGACCCCAGGAGATACGCAGTATTTT,CASSPAGTPGDTQYF
TRBJ2-1,NA,TRBD2,TRBV20-1,TGCAGTGCTAGATCCCCTAGCGGCATTGCCCAGTTCTTC,CSARSPSGIAQFF
TRBJ1-2,NA,TRBD1,TRBV2,TGTGCCAGCAGTGTGACAGGGGACGGCTACACCTTC,CASSVTGDGYTF
TRBJ2-4,few,NA,TRBV5-1,TGCGCCAGCAGCTTGGACTTTGGCATTCAGTACTTC,CASSLDFGIQYF
TRBJ1-1,large,TRBD1,TRBV24-1,TGTGCCACCAGTGATGGGACAGCAAACACTGAAGCTTTCTTT,CATSDGTANTEAFF
TRBJ2-2,NA,NA,TRBV25-1,TGTGCCAGCAGTGAGGTAGAAATTCGGGTTCACCGGGAGCTGTTTTTT,CASSEVEIRVHRELFF
TRBJ2-3,medium-sized,NA,TRBV7-8,TGTGCCAGCAGCTTGCTCCCAAGAGTTGATACGCAGTATTTT,CASSLLPRVDTQYF
TRBJ2-6,NA,NA,TRBV15,TGTGCCACCAGCAGAGACGGGGCCGGGGCCAACGTCCTGACTTTC,CATSRDGAGANVLTF
TRBJ1-5,few,TRBD1,TRBV28,TGTGCCAGCAGTTTGGGACAGGGTAGCAATCAGCCCCAGCATTTT,CASSLGQGSNQPQHF